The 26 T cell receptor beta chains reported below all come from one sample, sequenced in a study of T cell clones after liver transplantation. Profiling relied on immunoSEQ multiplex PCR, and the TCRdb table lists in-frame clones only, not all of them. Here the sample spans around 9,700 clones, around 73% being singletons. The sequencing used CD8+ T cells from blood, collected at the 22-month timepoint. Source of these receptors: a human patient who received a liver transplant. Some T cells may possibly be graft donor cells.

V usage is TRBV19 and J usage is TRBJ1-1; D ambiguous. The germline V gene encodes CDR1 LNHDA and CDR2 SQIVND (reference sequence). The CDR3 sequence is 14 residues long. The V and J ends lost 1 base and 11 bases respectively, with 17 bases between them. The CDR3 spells CASSIASSQGKAFF. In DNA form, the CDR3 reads TGTGCCAGTAGTATAGCGAGTTCTCAAGGGAAGGCTTTCTTT.

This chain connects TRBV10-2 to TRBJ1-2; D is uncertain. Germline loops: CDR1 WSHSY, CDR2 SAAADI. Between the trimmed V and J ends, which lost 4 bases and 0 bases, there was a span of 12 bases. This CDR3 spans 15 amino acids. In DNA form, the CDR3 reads TGCGCCAGCAGTGTGGGGAGGGCCGCTAACTATGGCTACACCTTC. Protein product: CASSVGRAANYGYTF.

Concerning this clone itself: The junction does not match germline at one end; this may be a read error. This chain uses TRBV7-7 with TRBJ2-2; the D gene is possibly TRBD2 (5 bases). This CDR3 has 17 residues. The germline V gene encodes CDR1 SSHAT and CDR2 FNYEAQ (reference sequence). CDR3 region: CASSHATGKGDTGELFF. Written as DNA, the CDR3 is TGTGCTAGCAGCCACGCGACTGGGAAGGGAGACACCGGGGAGCTGTTTTTT.

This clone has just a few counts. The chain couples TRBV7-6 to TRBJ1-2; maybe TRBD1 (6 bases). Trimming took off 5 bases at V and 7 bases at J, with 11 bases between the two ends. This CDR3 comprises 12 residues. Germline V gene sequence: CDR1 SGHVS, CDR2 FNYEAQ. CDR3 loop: CASSPGEAGYTF. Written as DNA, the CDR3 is TGTGCCAGCAGCCCAGGGGAGGCTGGCTACACCTTC.

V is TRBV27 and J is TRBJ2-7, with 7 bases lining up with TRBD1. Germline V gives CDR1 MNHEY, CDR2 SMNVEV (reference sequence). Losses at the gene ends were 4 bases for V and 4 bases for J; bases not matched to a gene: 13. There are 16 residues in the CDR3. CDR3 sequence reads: CASSSPASGTEYEQYF. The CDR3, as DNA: TGTGCCAGCAGTTCCCCGGCCTCCGGGACAGAATACGAGCAGTACTTC.

The CDR3 protein is CAVDREPTGELFF. The CDR3, as DNA: TGTGCGGTAGACAGGGAACCCACCGGGGAGCTGTTTTTT. This chain connects TRBV7-8 to TRBJ2-2; 7 bases are a match to TRBD1. In germline, CDR1 is SGHVS, CDR2 FQNEAQ. The CDR3 is made up of 13 amino acids.

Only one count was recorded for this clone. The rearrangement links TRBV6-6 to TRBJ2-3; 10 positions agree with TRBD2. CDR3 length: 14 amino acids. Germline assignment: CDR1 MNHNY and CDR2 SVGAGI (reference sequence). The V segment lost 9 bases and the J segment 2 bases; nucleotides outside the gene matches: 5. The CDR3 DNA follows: TGTGCCAGTAGCGGGGGGCCTATCACAGATACGCAGTATTTT. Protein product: CASSGGPITDTQYF.

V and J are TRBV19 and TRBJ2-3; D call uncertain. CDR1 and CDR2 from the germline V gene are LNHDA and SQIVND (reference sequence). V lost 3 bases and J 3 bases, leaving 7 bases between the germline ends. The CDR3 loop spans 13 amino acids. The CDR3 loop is CASSMVMTDTQYF. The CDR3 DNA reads TGTGCCAGTAGTATGGTGATGACAGATACGCAGTATTTT.

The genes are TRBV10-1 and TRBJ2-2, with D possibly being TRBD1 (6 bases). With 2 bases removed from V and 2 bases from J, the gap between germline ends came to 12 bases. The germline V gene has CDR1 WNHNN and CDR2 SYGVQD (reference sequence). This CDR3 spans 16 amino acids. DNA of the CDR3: TGCGCCAGCAGTGAGCGAACAGGGTCAAACACCGGGGAGCTGTTTTTT. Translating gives CASSERTGSNTGELFF.

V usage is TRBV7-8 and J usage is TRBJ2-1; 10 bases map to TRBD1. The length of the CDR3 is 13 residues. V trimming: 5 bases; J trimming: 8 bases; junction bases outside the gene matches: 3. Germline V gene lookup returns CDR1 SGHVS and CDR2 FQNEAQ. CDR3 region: CASSQDRGDEQFF. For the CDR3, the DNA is TGTGCCAGCAGCCAGGACAGGGGGGATGAGCAGTTCTTC.

This chain's CDR3 is CASSIQGAYEQYF. DNA for the CDR3: TGTGCCAGCAGCATTCAGGGGGCCTACGAGCAGTACTTC. The J gene is TRBJ2-7, the V gene TRBV5-5; TRBD1 agrees at 7 bases. The CDR3 loop spans 13 amino acids. Per germline, CDR1 SGHKS and CDR2 YYEKEE (reference sequence). V trimming: 4 bases; J trimming: 2 bases; junction bases outside the gene matches: 3.

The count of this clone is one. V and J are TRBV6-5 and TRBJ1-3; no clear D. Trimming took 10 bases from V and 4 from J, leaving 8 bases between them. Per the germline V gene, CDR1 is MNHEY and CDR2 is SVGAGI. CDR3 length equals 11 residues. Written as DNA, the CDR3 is TGTGCCACCTGGGTGGGAAACACCATATATTTT. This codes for CATWVGNTIYF.

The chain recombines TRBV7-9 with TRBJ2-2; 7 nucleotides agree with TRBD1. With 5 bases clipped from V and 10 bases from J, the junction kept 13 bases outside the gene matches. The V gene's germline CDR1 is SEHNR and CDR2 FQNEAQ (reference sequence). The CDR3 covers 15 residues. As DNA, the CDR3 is TGTGCCAGCAGCCTACAGACAGGGATTGATGCGGAGCTGTTTTTT. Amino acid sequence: CASSLQTGIDAELFF.

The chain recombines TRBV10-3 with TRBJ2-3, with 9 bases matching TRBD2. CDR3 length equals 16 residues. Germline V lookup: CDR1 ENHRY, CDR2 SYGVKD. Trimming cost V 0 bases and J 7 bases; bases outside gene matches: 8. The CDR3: CAISESTGLAGNTQYF. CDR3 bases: TGTGCCATCAGTGAGTCTACAGGGCTAGCGGGAAATACGCAGTATTTT.

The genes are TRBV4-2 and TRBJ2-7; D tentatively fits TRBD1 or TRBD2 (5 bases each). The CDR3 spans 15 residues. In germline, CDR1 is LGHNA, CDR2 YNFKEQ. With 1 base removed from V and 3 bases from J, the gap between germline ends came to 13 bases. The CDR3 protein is CASSQGLGENYEQYF. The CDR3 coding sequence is TGTGCCAGCAGCCAAGGGTTGGGGGAGAACTACGAGCAGTACTTC.

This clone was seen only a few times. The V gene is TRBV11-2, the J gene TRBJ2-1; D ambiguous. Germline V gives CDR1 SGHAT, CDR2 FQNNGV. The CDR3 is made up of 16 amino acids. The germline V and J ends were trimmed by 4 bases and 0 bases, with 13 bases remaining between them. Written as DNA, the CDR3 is TGTGCCAGCAGCTCCCAGACTTCGAGCTCCTACAATGAGCAGTTCTTC. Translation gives CASSSQTSSSYNEQFF. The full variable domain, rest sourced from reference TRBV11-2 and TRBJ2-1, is EAGVAQSPRYKIIEKRQSVAFWCNPISGHATLYWYQQILGQGPKLLIQFQNNGVVDDSQLPKDRFSAERLKGVDSTLKIQPAKLEDSAVYLCASSSQTSSSYNEQFFGPGTRLTVL.

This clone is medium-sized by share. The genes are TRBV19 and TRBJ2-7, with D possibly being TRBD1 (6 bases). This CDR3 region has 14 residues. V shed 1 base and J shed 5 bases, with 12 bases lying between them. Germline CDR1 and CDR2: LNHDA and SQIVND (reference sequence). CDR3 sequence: CASSIAQGEHEQYF. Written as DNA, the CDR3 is TGTGCCAGTAGTATAGCACAGGGAGAGCACGAGCAGTACTTC.

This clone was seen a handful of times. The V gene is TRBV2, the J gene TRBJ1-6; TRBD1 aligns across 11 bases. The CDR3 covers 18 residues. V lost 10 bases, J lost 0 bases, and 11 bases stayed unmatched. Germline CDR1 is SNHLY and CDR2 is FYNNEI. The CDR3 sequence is CAIAVDRGLSSYNSPLHF. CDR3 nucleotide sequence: TGTGCCATCGCTGTGGACAGGGGGCTATCCTCCTATAATTCACCCCTCCACTTT. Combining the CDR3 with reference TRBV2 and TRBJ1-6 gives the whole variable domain EPEVTQTPSHQVTQMGQEVILRCVPISNHLYFYWYRQILGQKVEFLVSFYNNEISEKSEIFDDQFSVERPDGSNFTLKIRSTKLEDSAMYFCAIAVDRGLSSYNSPLHFGNGTRLTVT.

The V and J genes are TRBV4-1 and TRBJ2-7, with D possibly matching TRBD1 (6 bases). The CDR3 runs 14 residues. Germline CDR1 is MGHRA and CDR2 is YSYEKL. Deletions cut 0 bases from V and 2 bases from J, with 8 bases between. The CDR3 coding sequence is TGCGCCAGCAGCCAAGAAAACAGGGCCTACGAGCAGTACTTC. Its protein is CASSQENRAYEQYF.

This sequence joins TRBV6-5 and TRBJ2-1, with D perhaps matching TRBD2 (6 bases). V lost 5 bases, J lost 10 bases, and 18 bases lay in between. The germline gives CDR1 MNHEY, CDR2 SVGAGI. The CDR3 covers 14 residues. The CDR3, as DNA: TGTGCCAGCAGTGACGCCTGGGGGGTAAGGGAGCAGTTCTTC. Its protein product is CASSDAWGVREQFF.

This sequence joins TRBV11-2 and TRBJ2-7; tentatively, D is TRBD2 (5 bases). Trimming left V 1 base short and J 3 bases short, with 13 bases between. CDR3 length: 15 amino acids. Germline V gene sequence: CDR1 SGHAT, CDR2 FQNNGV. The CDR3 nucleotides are TGTGCCAGCAGCTTAGCCTGGGGAGTCGGCTACGAGCAGTACTTC. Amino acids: CASSLAWGVGYEQYF. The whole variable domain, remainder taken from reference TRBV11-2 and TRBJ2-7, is EAGVAQSPRYKIIEKRQSVAFWCNPISGHATLYWYQQILGQGPKLLIQFQNNGVVDDSQLPKDRFSAERLKGVDSTLKIQPAKLEDSAVYLCASSLAWGVGYEQYFGPGTRLTVT.

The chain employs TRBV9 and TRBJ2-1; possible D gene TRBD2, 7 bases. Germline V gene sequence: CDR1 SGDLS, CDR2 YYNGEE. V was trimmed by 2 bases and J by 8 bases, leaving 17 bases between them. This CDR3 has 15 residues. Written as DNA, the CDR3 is TGTGCCAGCAGCGTCTGGGGGGGCCTCGAGGATGAGCAGTTCTTC. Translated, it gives CASSVWGGLEDEQFF.

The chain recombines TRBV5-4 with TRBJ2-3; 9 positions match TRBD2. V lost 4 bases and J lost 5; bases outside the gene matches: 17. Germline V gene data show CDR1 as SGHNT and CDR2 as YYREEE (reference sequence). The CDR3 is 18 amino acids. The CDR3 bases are TGTGCCAGCAGCCAAGATCTGGGAACGCGGGAGGGGGGAGATACGCAGTATTTT. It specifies CASSQDLGTREGGDTQYF.

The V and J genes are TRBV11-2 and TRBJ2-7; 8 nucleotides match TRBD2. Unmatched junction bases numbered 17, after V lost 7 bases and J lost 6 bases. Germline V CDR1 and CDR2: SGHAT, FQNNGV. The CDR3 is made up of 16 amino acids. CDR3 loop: CASTQLSGGDTVEQYF. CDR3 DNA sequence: TGTGCCAGCACCCAGCTCTCCGGGGGGGACACGGTCGAGCAGTACTTC.

The CDR3 region is CASSPGQNSEQYF. CDR3 nucleotide sequence: TGTGCCAGCAGTCCGGGACAAAATTCTGAGCAGTACTTC. The chain joins TRBV27 to TRBJ2-7; perhaps TRBD1 as D (6 bases). CDR3 length: 13 amino acids. Germline V gene data show CDR1 as MNHEY and CDR2 as SMNVEV (reference sequence). V lost 5 bases and J 7 bases, leaving 15 bases between the germline ends.

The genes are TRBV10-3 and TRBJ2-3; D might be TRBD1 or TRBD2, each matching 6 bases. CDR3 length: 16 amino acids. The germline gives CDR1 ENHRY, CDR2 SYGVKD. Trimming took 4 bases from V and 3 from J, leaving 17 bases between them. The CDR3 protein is CAISGRNGGETDTQYF. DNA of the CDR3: TGTGCCATCAGTGGGAGAAACGGGGGCGAAACAGATACGCAGTATTTT.